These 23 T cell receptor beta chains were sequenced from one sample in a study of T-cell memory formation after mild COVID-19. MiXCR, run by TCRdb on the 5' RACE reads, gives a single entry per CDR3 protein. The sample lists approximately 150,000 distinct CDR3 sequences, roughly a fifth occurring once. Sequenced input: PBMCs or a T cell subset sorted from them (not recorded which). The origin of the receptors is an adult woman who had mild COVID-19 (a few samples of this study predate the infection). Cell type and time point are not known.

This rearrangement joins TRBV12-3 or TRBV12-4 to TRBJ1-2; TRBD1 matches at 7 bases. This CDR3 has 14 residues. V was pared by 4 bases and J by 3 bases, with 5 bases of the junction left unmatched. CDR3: CASSSTGSDYGYTF. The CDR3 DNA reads TGTGCCAGCAGTTCGACAGGGAGCGACTATGGCTACACCTTC.

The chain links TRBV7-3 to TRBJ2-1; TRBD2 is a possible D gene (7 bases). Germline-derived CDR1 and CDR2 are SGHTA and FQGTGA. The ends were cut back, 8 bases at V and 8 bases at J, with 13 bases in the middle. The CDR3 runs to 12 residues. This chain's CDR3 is CASGRGTYEQFF. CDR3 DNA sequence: TGTGCCAGCGGGCGGGGGACATATGAGCAGTTCTTC.

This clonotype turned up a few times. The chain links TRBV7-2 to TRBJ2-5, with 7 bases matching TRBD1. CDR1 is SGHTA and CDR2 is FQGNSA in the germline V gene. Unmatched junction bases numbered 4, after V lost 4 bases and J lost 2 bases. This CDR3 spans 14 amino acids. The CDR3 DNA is TGTGCCAGCAGCTACGGGACAGATCAAGAGACCCAGTACTTC. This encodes CASSYGTDQETQYF.

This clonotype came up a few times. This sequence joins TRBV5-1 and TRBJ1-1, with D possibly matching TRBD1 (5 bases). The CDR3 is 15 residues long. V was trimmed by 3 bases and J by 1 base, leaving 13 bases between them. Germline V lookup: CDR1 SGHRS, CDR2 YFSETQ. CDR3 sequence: CASSWRVGANTEAFF. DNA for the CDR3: TGCGCCAGCAGCTGGAGGGTAGGGGCGAACACTGAAGCTTTCTTT.

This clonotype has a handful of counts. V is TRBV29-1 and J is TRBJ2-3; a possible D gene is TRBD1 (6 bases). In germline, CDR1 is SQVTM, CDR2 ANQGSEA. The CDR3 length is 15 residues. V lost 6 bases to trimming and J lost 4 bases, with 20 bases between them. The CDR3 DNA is TGCAGCGTCCTCCGGGACAAACTACCCGCAGATACGCAGTATTTT. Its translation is CSVLRDKLPADTQYF.

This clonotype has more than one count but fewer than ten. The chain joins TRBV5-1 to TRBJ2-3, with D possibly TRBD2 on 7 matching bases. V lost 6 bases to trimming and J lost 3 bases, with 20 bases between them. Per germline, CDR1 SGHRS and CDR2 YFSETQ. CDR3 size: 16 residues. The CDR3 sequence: CASKDLGGGYTDTQYF. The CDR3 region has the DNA TGCGCCAGCAAAGACCTGGGCGGGGGCTATACAGATACGCAGTATTTT.

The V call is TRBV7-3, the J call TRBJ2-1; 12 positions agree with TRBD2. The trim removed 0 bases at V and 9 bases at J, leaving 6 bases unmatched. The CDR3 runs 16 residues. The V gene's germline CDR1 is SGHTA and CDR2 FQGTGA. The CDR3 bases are TGTGCCAGCAGCTTAACCCCCGGACTAGCGGGGTTTGAGCAGTTCTTC. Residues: CASSLTPGLAGFEQFF. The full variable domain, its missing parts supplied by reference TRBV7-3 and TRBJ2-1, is GAGVSQTPSNKVTEKGKYVELRCDPISGHTALYWYRQSLGQGPEFLIYFQGTGAADDSGLPNDRFFAVRPEGSVSTLKIQRTERGDSAVYLCASSLTPGLAGFEQFFGPGTRLTVL.

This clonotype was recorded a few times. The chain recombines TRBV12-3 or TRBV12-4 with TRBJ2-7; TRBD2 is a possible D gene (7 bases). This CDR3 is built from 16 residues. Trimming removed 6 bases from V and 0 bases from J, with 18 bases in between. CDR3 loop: CASSPAGAVSSYEQYF. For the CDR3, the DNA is TGTGCCAGCAGCCCCGCGGGGGCCGTGAGCTCCTACGAGCAGTACTTC.

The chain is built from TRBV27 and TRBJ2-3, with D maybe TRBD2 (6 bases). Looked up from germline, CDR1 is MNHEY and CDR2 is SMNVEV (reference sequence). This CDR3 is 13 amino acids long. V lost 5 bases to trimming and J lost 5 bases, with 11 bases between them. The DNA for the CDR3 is TGTGCCAGCAGTCGCGCCGGGGGAGATACGCAGTATTTT. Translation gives CASSRAGGDTQYF.

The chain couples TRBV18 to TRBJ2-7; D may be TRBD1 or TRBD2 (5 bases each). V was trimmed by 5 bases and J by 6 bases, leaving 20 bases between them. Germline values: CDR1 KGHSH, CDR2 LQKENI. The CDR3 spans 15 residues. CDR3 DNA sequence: TGTGCCAGCTCAGCTCGGGGACCCCTTCCTGCCGAGCAGTACTTC. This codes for CASSARGPLPAEQYF. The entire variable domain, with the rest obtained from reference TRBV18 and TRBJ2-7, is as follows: NAGVMQNPRHLVRRRGQEARLRCSPMKGHSHVYWYRQLPEEGLKFMVYLQKENIIDESGMPKERFSAEFPKEGPSILRIQQVVRGDSAAYFCASSARGPLPAEQYFGPGTRLTVT.

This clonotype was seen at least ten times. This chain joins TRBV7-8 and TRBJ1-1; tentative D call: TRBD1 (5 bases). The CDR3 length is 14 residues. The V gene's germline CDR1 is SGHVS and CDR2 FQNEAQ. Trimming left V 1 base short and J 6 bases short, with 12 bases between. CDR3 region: CASSLVQGRAEAFF. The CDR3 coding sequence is TGTGCCAGCAGCTTAGTTCAGGGTCGGGCTGAAGCTTTCTTT.

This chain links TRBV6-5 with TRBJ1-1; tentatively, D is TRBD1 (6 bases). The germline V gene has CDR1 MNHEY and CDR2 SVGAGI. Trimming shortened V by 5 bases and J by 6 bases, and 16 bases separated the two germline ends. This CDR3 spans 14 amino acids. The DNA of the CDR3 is TGTGCCAGCAGTCCTTCAGACAGGCCTCCTGAAGCTTTCTTT. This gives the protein CASSPSDRPPEAFF.

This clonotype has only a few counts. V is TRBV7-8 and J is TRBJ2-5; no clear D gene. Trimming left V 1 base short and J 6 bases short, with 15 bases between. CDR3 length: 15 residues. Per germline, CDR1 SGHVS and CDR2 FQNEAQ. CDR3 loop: CASSLGRTNWKTQYF. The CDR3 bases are TGTGCCAGCAGCTTAGGGAGAACGAATTGGAAGACCCAGTACTTC.

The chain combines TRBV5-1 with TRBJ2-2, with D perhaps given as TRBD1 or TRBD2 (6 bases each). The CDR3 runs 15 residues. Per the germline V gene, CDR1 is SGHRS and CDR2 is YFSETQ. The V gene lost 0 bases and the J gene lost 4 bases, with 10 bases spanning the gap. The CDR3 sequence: CASSLGSGATGELFF. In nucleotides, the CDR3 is TGCGCCAGCAGCTTGGGGTCGGGGGCCACCGGGGAGCTGTTTTTT.

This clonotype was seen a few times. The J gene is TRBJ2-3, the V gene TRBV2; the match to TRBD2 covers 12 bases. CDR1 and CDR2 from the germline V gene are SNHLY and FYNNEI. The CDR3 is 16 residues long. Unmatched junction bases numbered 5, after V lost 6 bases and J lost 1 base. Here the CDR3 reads CASRTSGRTGTDTQYF. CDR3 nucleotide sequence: TGTGCCAGCAGGACTAGCGGGAGAACAGGCACAGATACGCAGTATTTT.

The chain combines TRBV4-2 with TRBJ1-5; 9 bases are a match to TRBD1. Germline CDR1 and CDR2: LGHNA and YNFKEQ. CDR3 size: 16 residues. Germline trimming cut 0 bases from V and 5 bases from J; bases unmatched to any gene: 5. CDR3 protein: CASSQENRGRDQPQHF. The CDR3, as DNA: TGTGCCAGCAGCCAAGAAAACAGGGGGCGCGATCAGCCCCAGCATTTT.

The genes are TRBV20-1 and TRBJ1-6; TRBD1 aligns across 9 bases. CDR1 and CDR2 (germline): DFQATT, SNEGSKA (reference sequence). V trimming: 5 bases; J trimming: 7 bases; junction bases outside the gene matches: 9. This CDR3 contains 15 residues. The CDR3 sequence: CSAEGGTGYNSPLHF. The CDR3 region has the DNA TGCAGTGCTGAGGGGGGGACAGGGTACAATTCACCCCTCCACTTT.

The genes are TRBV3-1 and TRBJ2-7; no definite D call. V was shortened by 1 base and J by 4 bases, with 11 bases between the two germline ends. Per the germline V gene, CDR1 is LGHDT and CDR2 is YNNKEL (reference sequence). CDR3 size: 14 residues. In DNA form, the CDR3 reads TGTGCCAGCAGCCAAGGGCGCCTCAGTTACGAGCAGTACTTC. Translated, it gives CASSQGRLSYEQYF.

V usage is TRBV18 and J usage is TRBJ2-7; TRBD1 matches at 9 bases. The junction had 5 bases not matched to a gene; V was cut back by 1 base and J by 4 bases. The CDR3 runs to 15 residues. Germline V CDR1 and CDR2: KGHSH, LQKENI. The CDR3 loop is CASSPQSGTGYEQYF. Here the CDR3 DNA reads TGTGCCAGCTCACCACAGTCCGGGACAGGGTACGAGCAGTACTTC.

The CDR3: CSVAGGGDNEQFF. The CDR3, as DNA: TGCAGCGTTGCAGGGGGGGGGGACAATGAGCAGTTCTTC. The rearrangement uses TRBV29-1 and TRBJ2-1, with D possibly called TRBD1 or TRBD2 (7 bases each). CDR3 size: 13 residues. V was clipped by 4 bases and J by 5 bases, with 12 bases between them. Germline V lookup: CDR1 SQVTM, CDR2 ANQGSEA.

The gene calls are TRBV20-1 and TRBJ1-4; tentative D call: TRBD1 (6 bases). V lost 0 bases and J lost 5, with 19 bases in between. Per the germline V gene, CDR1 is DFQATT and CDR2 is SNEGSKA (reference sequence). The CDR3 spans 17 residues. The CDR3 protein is CSARDGPGVPLNEKLFF. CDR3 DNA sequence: TGCAGTGCTAGAGATGGGCCAGGGGTTCCTCTAAATGAAAAACTGTTTTTT.

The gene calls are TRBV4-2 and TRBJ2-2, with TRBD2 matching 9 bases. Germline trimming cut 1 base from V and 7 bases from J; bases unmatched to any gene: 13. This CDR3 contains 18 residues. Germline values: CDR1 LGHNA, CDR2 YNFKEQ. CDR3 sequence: CASSQGGSAGGSLGELFF. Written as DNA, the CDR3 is TGTGCCAGCAGCCAAGGGGGCTCAGCGGGAGGATCCCTCGGGGAGCTGTTTTTT.

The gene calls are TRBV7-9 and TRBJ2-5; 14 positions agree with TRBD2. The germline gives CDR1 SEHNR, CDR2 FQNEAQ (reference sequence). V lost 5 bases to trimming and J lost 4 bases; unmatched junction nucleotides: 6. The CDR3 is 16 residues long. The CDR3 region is CASSPGLAGAVETQYF. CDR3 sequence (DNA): TGTGCCAGCAGCCCGGGACTAGCGGGAGCAGTAGAGACCCAGTACTTC.